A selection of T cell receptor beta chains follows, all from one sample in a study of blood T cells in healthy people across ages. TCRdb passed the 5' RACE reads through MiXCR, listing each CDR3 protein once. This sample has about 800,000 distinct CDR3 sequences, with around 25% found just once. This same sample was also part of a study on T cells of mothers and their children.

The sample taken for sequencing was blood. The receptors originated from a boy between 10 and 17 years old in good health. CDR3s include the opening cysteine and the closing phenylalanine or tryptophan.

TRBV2	CASSAGSSGRQETQYF
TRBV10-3	CAISESSLAGGLKETQYF
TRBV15	CATSRVRSEVNVLTF
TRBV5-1	CASSLASGSAETQYF
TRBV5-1	CASSFLETQYF
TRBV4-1	CASSQVSAGDYNEQFF
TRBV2	CASSIRLEGEQFF
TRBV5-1	CASSSPGERSYEQYF
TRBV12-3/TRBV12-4	CASRPRLARTYNEQFF
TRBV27	CASSRISDQSSYNEQFF
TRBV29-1	CSVFVRRHVGGNEQFF
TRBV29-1	CSVGTGGNEQFF
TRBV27	CASSRQGLSSYGYTF
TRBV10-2	CASRPGLAGGAYEQYF
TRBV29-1	CSVEGGPAFF
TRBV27	CASSLQEHSPLHF
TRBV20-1	CSARQGGAFGVALHF
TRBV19	CASSGSVHNEQFF
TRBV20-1	CSAAATGGRNEQFF
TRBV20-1	CSARSLARGGLYNEQFF
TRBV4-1	CASSQDFGGGAYEQYF
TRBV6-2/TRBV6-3	CASSFWGQVSYEQYF
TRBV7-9	CASSLLRPAGGYQETQYF
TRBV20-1	CSARDGTGGIYEQYF
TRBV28	CASSPHPSETQYF
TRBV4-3	CASSQGASKGPQHF
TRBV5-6	CASSLGGRLRNEQFF
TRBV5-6	CASSPRTRSGETQYF
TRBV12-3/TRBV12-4	CASSITGTGSSYEQYF
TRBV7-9	CASSPGTILYGQYF
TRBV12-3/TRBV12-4	CASTRSGFYEQYF
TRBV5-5	CASSLPDSLNTEAFF